This T cell receptor (beta chain) comes out of a study of cytotoxic CD8 clonotypes in ibrutinib-treated CLL. Study-level background: After treatment lasting a median 12 months, range 6 to 36, response samples were collected. Among the samples, the mean was about 260,000 productive templates and tens of thousands of productive rearrangements.

Sequenced by immunoSEQ multiplex PCR; TCRdb stores in-frame clones only, minus some. The repertoire has around 310,000 clones, approximately 80% of them found once; the top ten carry approximately 7%. Details on this clone: What it recognizes is unknown.

The study, taken as a whole, reports: Clonality, elevated at ibrutinib response, dropped back toward baseline at progression.

V gave up 0 bases and J gave up 0 bases; unmatched junction bases: 9. The germline CDR1 and CDR2 sequences are SGHRS and YFSETQ. The CDR3 is made up of 17 amino acids. The clonotype originates from a human donor with chronic lymphocytic leukemia. The rearrangement joins TRBV5-1 to TRBJ2-7; 7 nucleotides line up with TRBD2. The starting material was PBMCs, obtained before ibrutinib treatment. CDR3 amino acids: CASSLAPSGVRSYEQYF. The CDR3 coding sequence is TGCGCCAGCAGCTTGGCCCCTAGCGGAGTCCGCTCCTACGAGCAGTACTTC.